Listed below are T cell receptor beta chains from one sample, sequenced in a study of CD8 T cells in Susac syndrome. A single record per CDR3 protein comes from TCRdb applying MiXCR to the immunoSEQ multiplex PCR reads. The table includes 95,000 to 150,000 distinct CDR3 sequences, about 95% detected once. The sequencing input was CD8+ T cells from PBMCs. The receptors shown here come from a human donor with Susac syndrome. CDR3s include the opening cysteine and the closing phenylalanine or tryptophan. The order of the fields is J gene, clone size, D gene, CDR3 length, V gene, CDR3 protein, CDR3 DNA. The D gene is left open where the match is weak. A row's size may be missing; if present it is once, few, many or a size class.

>TRBJ2-1|.|TRBD2|16|TRBV4-2
CASSQDGTSGYNEQFF
TGTGCCAGCAGCCAAGATGGGACTAGCGGTTACAATGAGCAGTTCTTC
>TRBJ2-1|.|TRBD2|17|TRBV4-1
CASSQDDGGSSYNEQFF
TGCGCCAGCAGCCAAGATGATGGCGGGAGCTCCTACAATGAGCAGTTCTTC
>TRBJ2-5|.|.|13|TRBV28
CASSISGGETQYF
TGTGCCAGCAGTATCAGCGGCGGGGAGACCCAGTACTTC
>TRBJ1-2|.|TRBD1|16|TRBV18
CASSLSGQGLPHGYTF
TGTGCCAGCTCTCTAAGCGGACAGGGACTACCTCATGGCTACACCTTC
>TRBJ2-3|.|.|15|TRBV6-4
CASSSSEGSTDTQYF
TGTGCCAGCAGTAGCTCCGAGGGAAGCACAGATACGCAGTATTTT
>TRBJ2-7|once|TRBD1|14|TRBV4-1
CASSLGQGAGEQYF
TGCGCCAGCAGCCTGGGACAGGGGGCTGGCGAGCAGTACTTC
>TRBJ2-1|.|TRBD2|15|TRBV2
CASSEGLAAYNEQFF
TGTGCTAGCAGCGAGGGACTAGCGGCCTACAATGAGCAGTTCTTC
>TRBJ2-5|.|TRBD2|15|TRBV28
CASSPQGLLAETQYF
TGTGCCAGCAGTCCCCAGGGACTATTAGCAGAGACCCAGTACTTC
>TRBJ2-7|.|.|14|TRBV27
CASSYQGVSYEQYF
TGTGCCAGCAGTTACCAGGGAGTCTCCTACGAGCAGTACTTC
>TRBJ2-4|.|.|17|TRBV12-3/TRBV12-4
CASSLARGLVAKNIQYF
TGTGCCAGCAGTTTAGCTCGGGGGCTGGTAGCCAAAAACATTCAGTACTTC
>TRBJ2-7|.|.|16|TRBV6-2/TRBV6-3
CASSYSGGDSSYEQYF
TGTGCCAGCAGTTACTCGGGAGGGGACAGCTCCTACGAGCAGTACTTC
>TRBJ1-1|.|TRBD1|14|TRBV12-3/TRBV12-4
CASSSGGGGTEAFF
TGTGCCAGCAGTTCAGGGGGCGGCGGCACTGAAGCTTTCTTT
>TRBJ2-7|.|TRBD1|13|TRBV5-1
CASSPDRRDEQYF
TGCGCCAGCAGCCCGGACAGGAGAGACGAGCAGTACTTC
>TRBJ2-7|.|.|13|TRBV20-1
CSAPGSEAYEQYF
TGCAGTGCCCCGGGTAGCGAGGCCTACGAGCAGTACTTC
>TRBJ2-1|.|TRBD1|16|TRBV7-9
CASSLGTGGPYNEQFF
TGTGCCAGCAGCTTAGGGACAGGGGGACCCTACAATGAGCAGTTCTTC
>TRBJ1-1|.|.|13|TRBV7-9
CASSSELVPEAFF
TGTGCCAGCAGCTCTGAACTGGTGCCTGAAGCTTTCTTT
>TRBJ2-3|.|.|13|TRBV28
CASSPTTSDTQYF
TGTGCCAGCAGTCCGACTACTTCAGATACGCAGTATTTT
>TRBJ1-1|.|TRBD1|13|TRBV27
CASTAARGGEAFF
TGTGCCAGCACCGCAGCCCGAGGGGGCGAAGCTTTCTTT
>TRBJ2-3|.|.|16|TRBV20-1
CSARDAGATSTDTQYF
TGCAGTGCTAGAGATGCGGGGGCTACTAGCACAGATACGCAGTATTTT
>TRBJ1-3|.|.|15|TRBV12-3/TRBV12-4
CASSPGQSSGNTIYF
TGTGCCAGCAGTCCCGGGCAGAGCTCTGGAAACACCATATATTTT
>TRBJ1-1|.|.|14|TRBV6-1
CASSEVAWNTEAFF
TGTGCCAGCAGTGAAGTTGCCTGGAACACTGAAGCTTTCTTT
>TRBJ2-7|.|TRBD2|12|TRBV29-1
CSAGAGGDEQYF
TGCAGCGCGGGTGCGGGGGGCGACGAGCAGTACTTC
>TRBJ1-1|.|.|14|TRBV15
CATSREGQNTEAFF
TGTGCCACCAGCAGAGAGGGACAGAACACTGAAGCTTTCTTT
>TRBJ1-1|.|.|14|TRBV7-2
CASSPGVANTAAFF
TGTGCCAGCAGCCCAGGGGTGGCGAACACTGCAGCTTTCTTT
>TRBJ2-7|once|.|14|TRBV4-2
CASSQEGIVYEQYF
TGTGCCAGCAGCCAGGAGGGTATCGTCTACGAGCAGTACTTC
>TRBJ1-1|.|.|14|TRBV7-9
CASSSRPRNTEAFF
TGTGCCAGCAGCTCTAGACCTAGGAACACTGAAGCTTTCTTT
>TRBJ2-1|.|.|15|TRBV7-3
CASSFDSNSYNEQFF
TGTGCCAGCAGCTTTGACTCTAACTCCTACAATGAGCAGTTCTTC
>TRBJ1-1|.|.|15|TRBV9
CASSVAGTSYTEAFF
TGTGCCAGCAGCGTAGCCGGGACATCTTACACTGAAGCTTTCTTT
>TRBJ2-2|.|.|15|TRBV6-5
CASSSTGANTGELFF
TGTGCCAGCAGTTCAACCGGCGCGAACACCGGGGAGCTGTTTTTT
>TRBJ2-7|.|TRBD2|16|TRBV6-6
CASSYSSTGEGYEQYF
TGTGCCAGCAGTTACTCGAGTACGGGGGAGGGTTACGAGCAGTACTTC
>TRBJ1-1|.|.|17|TRBV4-3
CASSQDFRLEARTEAFF
TGCGCCAGCAGCCAAGACTTCCGGCTAGAGGCGCGGACTGAAGCTTTCTTT
>TRBJ2-2|.|.|14|TRBV29-1
CSASLDTNTGELFF
TGCAGCGCAAGCTTGGACACCAACACCGGGGAGCTGTTTTTT
>TRBJ2-5|.|.|14|TRBV6-2/TRBV6-3
CASSGTKESETQYF
TGTGCCAGTTCCGGGACGAAAGAATCCGAGACCCAGTACTTC
>TRBJ2-3|.|TRBD1|16|TRBV9
CASSHNRQGHTDTQYF
TGTGCCAGCAGCCACAACCGACAGGGGCACACAGATACGCAGTATTTT
>TRBJ1-6|.|.|16|TRBV9
CASSSPVSSYNSPLHF
TGTGCCAGCAGCTCCCCAGTGAGCTCCTATAATTCACCCCTCCACTTT
>TRBJ2-2|.|.|15|TRBV13
CASSLGTVNTGELFF
TGTGCCAGCAGCTTAGGGACAGTGAACACCGGGGAGCTGTTTTTT
>TRBJ2-7|.|TRBD2|14|TRBV20-1
CSAGGLAGVHEQYF
TGCAGTGCCGGTGGACTAGCGGGAGTCCACGAGCAGTACTTC
>TRBJ1-6|.|.|17|TRBV9
CASSSAAAVTYNSPLHF
TGTGCCAGCAGCTCCGCGGCCGCCGTCACCTATAATTCACCCCTCCACTTT
>TRBJ1-3|.|.|13|TRBV9
CASSARQGNTIYF
TGTGCCAGCAGCGCGCGTCAGGGAAACACCATATATTTT
>TRBJ1-2|.|.|13|TRBV30
CAGRADANYGYTF
TGTGCCGGCAGGGCGGATGCTAACTATGGCTACACCTTC
>TRBJ1-1|.|.|12|TRBV7-9
CASRVLTPEAFF
TGTGCCAGCAGAGTCCTCACACCGGAAGCTTTCTTT
>TRBJ2-1|.|TRBD2|15|TRBV19
CASSIFLAGNNEQFF
TGTGCCAGTAGTATTTTTCTAGCGGGGAACAATGAGCAGTTCTTC
>TRBJ1-1|.|.|13|TRBV7-9
CASSPPAGSEAFF
TGTGCCAGCAGCCCCCCGGCAGGGTCTGAAGCTTTCTTT
>TRBJ1-2|.|.|14|TRBV7-9
CASSFREFRDGYTF
TGTGCCAGCAGCTTCAGGGAATTTCGAGATGGCTACACCTTC
>TRBJ2-7|.|TRBD1|14|TRBV28
CASSQRQGSYEQYF
TGTGCCAGCAGTCAGAGACAGGGGTCCTACGAGCAGTACTTC
>TRBJ1-1|.|TRBD1|18|TRBV25-1
CASSEYNPGQGVWTEAFF
TGTGCCAGCAGTGAATATAACCCGGGACAGGGTGTATGGACTGAAGCTTTCTTT
>TRBJ2-7|.|.|17|TRBV15
CATSRDRGDRTPYEQYF
TGTGCCACCAGCAGAGATCGGGGGGACAGGACACCCTACGAGCAGTACTTC
>TRBJ2-7|.|TRBD2|15|TRBV3-1
CASSQELAAYYEQYF
TGTGCCAGCAGCCAAGAACTAGCGGCATACTACGAGCAGTACTTC
>TRBJ2-6|.|.|17|TRBV3-1
CASSQRGRTSGANVLTF
TGTGCCAGCAGCCAGCGAGGTCGTACCTCTGGGGCCAACGTCCTGACTTTC
>TRBJ2-3|.|TRBD2|14|TRBV28
CASSFLAGTDTQYF
TGTGCCAGCAGTTTTCTAGCGGGCACAGATACGCAGTATTTT